This T cell receptor (beta chain) was identified in a study of blood T cell repertoires in COVID-19. Trimming took 7 bases from V and 4 from J; bases not matched to a gene: 10. CDR1 SGHTA and CDR2 FQGTGA come from the germline V gene. This CDR3 contains 15 residues. Some clones are missing from TCRdb's copy, which holds only in-frame ones; the method was immunoSEQ multiplex PCR. This sample has approximately 240,000 clones; under 85% occur once, and the top ten carry roughly 4.2%. Input material: peripheral blood. The source of this sequence is a woman aged 40 to 50 with active or convalescent COVID-19. This sequence joins TRBV7-3 and TRBJ2-3, with 8 nucleotides matching TRBD2. CDR3 sequence reads: CASTPRGGPADTQYF. The CDR3 nucleotides read TGTGCCAGCACCCCACGCGGGGGGCCTGCAGATACGCAGTATTTT.